The 28 T cell receptor beta chains given below trace back to one sample, sequenced in a study of blood T cell repertoires in COVID-19. Profiled with immunoSEQ multiplex PCR; TCRdb holds only in-frame clones, not every one. Of 130,000 or so clones listed, about 88% were seen once; the top ten hold 2.5%. The sequenced material came from peripheral blood. The receptors stem from a human donor with COVID-19, enrolled during active disease. The donor label of this sample is uncertain.

The chain is built from TRBV7-9 and TRBJ2-5; no reliable D call. V was shortened by 5 bases and J by 3 bases, with 13 bases between the two germline ends. Germline CDR1 reads SEHNR; CDR2 reads FQNEAQ (reference sequence). The CDR3 extends over 14 amino acids. CDR3 residues: CASSRGSFEETQYF. The CDR3 DNA reads as TGTGCCAGCAGCAGAGGTAGCTTCGAAGAGACCCAGTACTTC. Based on the CDR3 plus reference TRBV7-9 and TRBJ2-5, the full variable domain is DTGVSQNPRHKITKRGQNVTFRCDPISEHNRLYWYRQTLGQGPEFLTYFQNEAQLEKSRLLSDRFSAERPKGSFSTLEIQRTEQGDSAMYLCASSRGSFEETQYFGPGTRLLVL.

The rearrangement joins TRBV7-6 to TRBJ1-1, with a tentative D call TRBD1 (6 bases). V was pared by 5 bases and J by 1 base, with 8 bases between. This CDR3 spans 13 amino acids. Germline-derived CDR1 and CDR2 are SGHVS and FNYEAQ. Here the CDR3 reads CASSRTENTEAFF. In DNA, the CDR3 is TGTGCCAGCAGCCGGACAGAGAACACTGAAGCTTTCTTT.

This clone has a single count. The V gene is TRBV9, the J gene TRBJ2-3, with 10 bases matching TRBD2. After removal of 0 bases from V and 1 base from J, the junction contained 2 bases not matched to a gene. Germline V gene data show CDR1 as SGDLS and CDR2 as YYNGEE. The CDR3 has 16 amino acids. The DNA of the CDR3 is TGTGCCAGCAGCGTAGCAGGGACTAGCGGCACAGATACGCAGTATTTT. Residues: CASSVAGTSGTDTQYF.

This chain uses TRBV9 with TRBJ2-7, with TRBD2 as a possible D gene (6 bases). Trimming took off 3 bases at V and 6 bases at J, with 13 bases between the two ends. The germline gives CDR1 SGDLS, CDR2 YYNGEE. The CDR3 spans 13 residues. The CDR3 nucleotides read TGTGCCAGCAGCGCGTCGGGACTCTCCGAGCAGTACTTC. Amino acids: CASSASGLSEQYF. Variable domain in full (rest from reference TRBV9 and TRBJ2-7): DSGVTQTPKHLITATGQRVTLRCSPRSGDLSVYWYQQSLDQGLQFLIQYYNGEERAKGNILERFSAQQFPDLHSELNLSSLELGDSALYFCASSASGLSEQYFGPGTRLTVT.

V and J are TRBV4-1 and TRBJ2-1; 7 bases match TRBD2. Germline loops: CDR1 MGHRA, CDR2 YSYEKL. This CDR3 contains 17 residues. Trimming removed 4 bases from V and 5 bases from J; junction bases left unmatched: 14. The CDR3 nucleotides are TGCGCCAGCAGCCGAGTGACCGGGAGGATTAAGGACAATGAGCAGTTCTTC. This gives the protein CASSRVTGRIKDNEQFF.

This chain uses TRBV18 with TRBJ2-1, with 7 bases fitting TRBD1. Germline V lookup: CDR1 KGHSH, CDR2 LQKENI. CDR3 length equals 13 residues. The ends lost 3 bases at V and 5 bases at J; junction bases unmatched: 1. CDR3 amino acids: CASSPGTDNEQFF. CDR3 DNA sequence: TGTGCCAGCTCACCCGGGACAGACAATGAGCAGTTCTTC.

The rearrangement links TRBV3-1 (or the pseudogene TRBV3-2) to TRBJ1-6; TRBD1 agrees at 10 bases. V shed 2 bases and J 7 bases; nucleotides not matched to a gene: 11. Germline-derived CDR1 and CDR2 are LGHDT and YNNKEL (reference sequence). The CDR3 spans 18 residues. CDR3 in DNA: TGTGCCAGCAGCCAACATCCGGCCGGGACAGGGGCAAATTCACCCCTCCACTTT. Encoded protein: CASSQHPAGTGANSPLHF.

The V and J genes are TRBV4-1 and TRBJ2-5, with 8 bases lining up with TRBD2. The CDR3 has 15 amino acids. CDR1 and CDR2 from the germline V gene are MGHRA and YSYEKL. J lost 5 bases, V lost 3 bases, and 8 bases had no gene match. CDR3 in amino acids: CASSQIGTRLETQYF. Written as DNA, the CDR3 is TGCGCCAGCAGCCAGATCGGGACTAGGTTGGAGACCCAGTACTTC.

The rearrangement uses TRBV6-5 and TRBJ2-1; 8 nucleotides agree with TRBD2. Unmatched junction bases numbered 3, after V lost 0 bases and J lost 5 bases. CDR1 and CDR2 from the germline V gene are MNHEY and SVGAGI. The CDR3 extends over 15 amino acids. For the CDR3, the DNA is TGTGCCAGCAGTTACTCGTGGGGACTAGACAATGAGCAGTTCTTC. It yields the protein CASSYSWGLDNEQFF.

J is TRBJ1-4 and V is TRBV4-1, with a tentative D call TRBD1 (6 bases). The CDR3 covers 19 residues. Trimming removed 0 bases at V and 1 base at J, with 18 bases between. CDR1 is MGHRA and CDR2 is YSYEKL in the germline V gene. CDR3 nucleotides: TGCGCCAGCAGCCAAGATGGGGGACAATATAGAAGAACTAATGAAAAACTGTTTTTT. It is translated as CASSQDGGQYRRTNEKLFF.

The CDR3 DNA reads TGTGCCAGCAGGGACAGGGGGGATGAGCAGTTCTTC. This translates into CASRDRGDEQFF. The chain is built from TRBV2 and TRBJ2-1, with 10 bases fitting TRBD1. J was trimmed by 8 bases and V by 6 bases; bases with no gene match: 1. The length of the CDR3 is 12 residues. Germline values: CDR1 SNHLY, CDR2 FYNNEI.

This sequence joins TRBV30 and TRBJ1-3; D gene unclear. V was clipped by 2 bases and J by 0 bases, with 8 bases between them. This CDR3 has 14 residues. Per germline, CDR1 GTSNPN and CDR2 SVGIG (reference sequence). For the CDR3, the DNA is TGTGCCTGGAGTAGGCCGGGCTCTGGAAACACCATATATTTT. It codes for CAWSRPGSGNTIYF.

The rearrangement links TRBV5-1 to TRBJ2-1, with D possibly matching TRBD2 (5 bases). The CDR3 contains 15 residues. V lost 2 bases to trimming and J lost 2 bases, with 11 bases between them. CDR1 and CDR2 from the germline V gene are SGHRS and YFSETQ. Here the CDR3 reads CASSFSLAPYNEQFF. The CDR3 bases are TGCGCCAGCAGCTTCAGTCTAGCACCCTACAATGAGCAGTTCTTC.

This clone appeared a few times. This rearrangement joins TRBV7-8 to TRBJ1-5; D is perhaps TRBD1 (5 bases). CDR1 SGHVS and CDR2 FQNEAQ come from the germline V gene. Trimming took off 5 bases at V and 11 bases at J, with 19 bases between the two ends. The CDR3 consists of 14 residues. The CDR3 region has the DNA TGTGCCAGCAGCCCAAAAGAGGAGTCGGGGGCCCAGCATTTT. Protein sequence: CASSPKEESGAQHF.

The J gene is TRBJ1-1, the V gene TRBV29-1; 8 positions agree with TRBD1. CDR1 is SQVTM, CDR2 ANQGSEA, per germline. The CDR3 loop spans 13 amino acids. V was pared by 7 bases and J by 1 base, with 5 bases of the junction left unmatched. The CDR3 DNA is TGCAGCGGCGAAGACAGGGGGAACACTGAAGCTTTCTTT. Protein product: CSGEDRGNTEAFF.

This rearrangement joins TRBV11-2 to TRBJ2-1; D gene unclear. CDR3 length: 15 residues. Germline V gene data show CDR1 as SGHAT and CDR2 as FQNNGV. V dropped 0 bases and J dropped 8 bases, with 14 bases sitting between them. The CDR3 DNA follows: TGTGCCAGCAGCTTAGATGCGCTGGTTGTGGATGAGCAGTTCTTC. Amino acid sequence: CASSLDALVVDEQFF. Filled out from reference TRBV11-2 and TRBJ2-1, the complete variable domain reads EAGVAQSPRYKIIEKRQSVAFWCNPISGHATLYWYQQILGQGPKLLIQFQNNGVVDDSQLPKDRFSAERLKGVDSTLKIQPAKLEDSAVYLCASSLDALVVDEQFFGPGTRLTVL.

This chain joins TRBV6-1 and TRBJ2-2, with TRBD1 matching 9 bases. The germline V gene encodes CDR1 MNHNS and CDR2 SASEGT. The CDR3 is made up of 16 amino acids. V was clipped by 4 bases and J by 2 bases; unmatched bases: 5. CDR3 DNA sequence: TGTGCCAGCAGTGGCCGGGACAGGGCAAACACCGGGGAGCTGTTTTTT. Amino acids: CASSGRDRANTGELFF.

The rearrangement links TRBV11-3 to TRBJ2-5; the match to TRBD1 covers 7 bases. CDR1 SGHNT and CDR2 YENEEA come from the germline V gene. After removal of 1 base from V and 2 bases from J, the junction contained 13 bases not matched to a gene. The CDR3 has 18 amino acids. The CDR3 DNA reads TGTGCCAGCAGCTTAGGAGACCGACTGGGGACAGTGCAAGAGACCCAGTACTTC. Translating it yields CASSLGDRLGTVQETQYF. The variable domain in full, completed from reference TRBV11-3 and TRBJ2-5, reads EAGVVQSPRYKIIEKKQPVAFWCNPISGHNTLYWYLQNLGQGPELLIRYENEEAVDDSQLPKDRFSAERLKGVDSTLKIQPAELGDSAVYLCASSLGDRLGTVQETQYFGPGTRLLVL.

This clone was seen a single time. The rearrangement uses TRBV3-1 (or the pseudogene TRBV3-2) and TRBJ2-3, with 12 bases lining up with TRBD2. Looked up from germline, CDR1 is LGHDT and CDR2 is YNNKEL (reference sequence). J lost 9 bases, V lost 3 bases, and 4 bases had no gene match. CDR3 length: 14 amino acids. CDR3 sequence reads: CASSQTSGSFTQYF. CDR3 in DNA: TGTGCCAGCAGCCAGACTAGCGGGAGTTTCACGCAGTATTTT.

The V gene is TRBV9, the J gene TRBJ1-1, with D possibly being TRBD1 (6 bases). Trimming left V 3 bases short and J 2 bases short, with 14 bases between. This CDR3 has 15 amino acids. Germline loops: CDR1 SGDLS, CDR2 YYNGEE. In DNA form, the CDR3 reads TGTGCCAGCAGCGCGGCGGGGGCAATAAACACTGAAGCTTTCTTT. Translating gives CASSAAGAINTEAFF.

V and J are TRBV6-5 and TRBJ2-7, with a possible D match to TRBD1 (7 bases). The CDR3 totals 13 residues. Deletions cut 0 bases from V and 9 bases from J, with 12 bases between. Germline assignment: CDR1 MNHEY and CDR2 SVGAGI. The CDR3 reads CASSYSQGTAQYF. CDR3 DNA: TGTGCCAGCAGTTACTCACAGGGGACTGCGCAGTACTTC.

This clone was observed a single time. The chain combines TRBV5-6 with TRBJ2-7; the D gene is possibly TRBD2 (6 bases). Per the germline V gene, CDR1 is SGHDT and CDR2 is YYEEEE. Trimming stripped 4 bases from V and 3 bases from J, with 14 bases between. The CDR3 has 14 amino acids. CDR3 residues: CASSAGWGDYEQYF. CDR3 bases: TGTGCCAGCAGCGCGGGGTGGGGGGACTACGAGCAGTACTTC.

The chain recombines TRBV30 with TRBJ1-5; a possible D gene is TRBD1 (6 bases). Between the trimmed V and J ends, which lost 2 bases and 4 bases, there was a span of 9 bases. This CDR3 has 13 residues. Germline CDR1 is GTSNPN and CDR2 is SVGIG (reference sequence). CDR3 nucleotide sequence: TGTGCCTGGAGTACACAGGGAAATCAGCCCCAGCATTTT. It encodes CAWSTQGNQPQHF.

V is TRBV29-1 and J is TRBJ2-1; D uncertain. Per the germline V gene, CDR1 is SQVTM and CDR2 is ANQGSEA. Trimming stripped 2 bases from V and 0 bases from J, with 8 bases between. The CDR3 spans 14 residues. CDR3 sequence reads: CSVERRSSYNEQFF. DNA for the CDR3: TGCAGCGTTGAAAGACGGAGCTCCTACAATGAGCAGTTCTTC.

The V gene is TRBV29-1, the J gene TRBJ1-1; 10 bases are shared with TRBD1. The V and J ends lost 2 bases and 0 bases, in that order; junction bases with no gene match: 9. This CDR3 spans 17 amino acids. Germline V gene data show CDR1 as SQVTM and CDR2 as ANQGSEA. Here the CDR3 reads CSVEPGTGAPLNTEAFF. In DNA, the CDR3 is TGCAGCGTTGAACCCGGGACAGGGGCCCCCCTGAACACTGAAGCTTTCTTT.

This chain joins TRBV14 and TRBJ1-2, with D unresolved. The CDR3 covers 13 residues. Germline CDR1 is SGHDN and CDR2 is FVKESK. V lost 5 bases and J lost 7, with 14 bases in between. The CDR3, as DNA: TGTGCCAGCAGCTCCCACCTAGCCGGTGGCTACACCTTC. Translated, it gives CASSSHLAGGYTF.

J is TRBJ2-1 and V is TRBV10-3; possibly TRBD1 for D (5 bases). The CDR3 runs to 13 residues. Germline-derived CDR1 and CDR2 are ENHRY and SYGVKD. V lost 0 bases, J lost 5 bases, and 5 bases lay in between. The CDR3, as DNA: TGTGCCATCAGTGAGTCAGGGGACAATGAGCAGTTCTTC. Encoded protein: CAISESGDNEQFF.

This clone was detected only once. The gene calls are TRBV30 and TRBJ2-7, with 7 bases that match TRBD1. This CDR3 has 14 residues. After removal of 0 bases from V and 3 bases from J, the junction contained 5 bases not matched to a gene. CDR1 is GTSNPN, CDR2 SVGIG, per germline (reference sequence). The DNA for the CDR3 is TGTGCCTGGAGTGTAAAGGGGGCCATCTACGAGCAGTACTTC. It is translated as CAWSVKGAIYEQYF.